This entry describes one TCR beta chain. The antigen is not known. Stable hyperthyroidism: no ophthalmopathy progression over 18 months of follow-up. The source material, RNA transcripts, was used to amplify TCR beta CDR3 regions. HTBI primers were the set used in a first-round RT-PCR of the TCR CDR3. TCRdb re-called the multiplex PCR reads through MiXCR, storing one row per CDR3 protein. The table lists around 520,000 distinct CDR3 sequences, around 15% of them singletons, with approximately 14% in the top ten. This entry is derived from a study of T cells in Graves' hyperthyroidism and ophthalmopathy. Overall study findings and caveats: Most clonotypes expanded in the thyroid (above 0.001) were also present in blood.

V shed 5 bases and J 5 bases; nucleotides not matched to a gene: 7. Per germline, CDR1 SGHDT and CDR2 YYEEEE. The CDR3 has 15 amino acids. The rearrangement links TRBV5-6 to TRBJ2-1; 10 nucleotides match TRBD1. This clonotype was obtained from a woman aged 40 to 50 with Graves' hyperthyroidism. The specimen was blood. This CDR3 is CASRYDRGRNNEQFF. CDR3 DNA sequence: TGTGCCAGCAGGTACGACAGGGGGCGAAACAATGAGCAGTTCTTC.